The present T cell receptor (beta chain) was sequenced within a study of T cells after yellow fever vaccination. 5'RACE template switching generated TCR cDNA, adding a universal primer site and UMIs. TCRdb re-derived calls from the 5' RACE reads in MiXCR, one entry per CDR3 protein. The sample gives around 360,000 distinct CDR3 sequences, roughly 10% of which show up once; roughly a sixth is in the top ten. This clonotype came up a few times. The germline gives CDR1 MGHRA, CDR2 YSYEKL. Trimming left V 1 base short and J 0 bases short, with 13 bases between. There are 16 residues in the CDR3. The sequence derives from a man between 18 and 35 years old who received the YFV17D yellow fever vaccine. This chain links TRBV4-1 with TRBJ2-7; D remains ambiguous. The specimen comprised PBMCs, sampled on the day of the first yellow fever vaccination. CDR3 region: CASSQGALLGSYEQYF. As DNA, the CDR3 is TGCGCCAGCAGCCAAGGAGCCCTCCTCGGCTCCTACGAGCAGTACTTC.